The 16 T cell receptor beta chains below all came from one sample that was sequenced in a study of blood T cell repertoires in COVID-19. The protocol was immunoSEQ multiplex PCR, while the TCRdb copy is restricted to in-frame clones and leaves out a portion. There are some 320,000 clones in the sample; over 85% occur only once, and 2% to 3% lies in the top ten. Sequences were obtained from PBMCs or T cells enriched from blood (not recorded which). The receptors shown here come from a man aged 60 to 75 who had recovered from COVID-19.

This chain uses TRBV5-6 with TRBJ1-5; 7 bases align to TRBD1. Germline-derived CDR1 and CDR2 are SGHDT and YYEEEE. CDR3 length: 15 residues. Trimming cost V 0 bases and J 7 bases; bases outside gene matches: 7. In DNA form, the CDR3 reads TGTGCCAGCAGCTTGGGGCAAGGGGGCTACCAGCCCCAGCATTTT. Protein: CASSLGQGGYQPQHF.

CDR3 DNA sequence: TGTGCCAGCAGCGTAGGGGGGGATAATGAAAAACTGTTTTTT. Translated: CASSVGGDNEKLFF. V gene TRBV9 combines with J gene TRBJ1-4, with TRBD1 as a possible D gene (5 bases). Trimming took off 0 bases at V and 4 bases at J, with 7 bases between the two ends. There are 14 residues in the CDR3. Germline V gene sequence: CDR1 SGDLS, CDR2 YYNGEE. Full variable domain (rest looked up from reference TRBV9 and TRBJ1-4): DSGVTQTPKHLITATGQRVTLRCSPRSGDLSVYWYQQSLDQGLQFLIQYYNGEERAKGNILERFSAQQFPDLHSELNLSSLELGDSALYFCASSVGGDNEKLFFGSGTQLSVL.

A few counts support this clone. V is TRBV6-5 and J is TRBJ2-3; 7 bases are shared with TRBD1. The ends lost 6 bases at V and 2 bases at J; junction bases unmatched: 5. The CDR3 covers 14 residues. The V gene's germline CDR1 is MNHEY and CDR2 SVGAGI. The CDR3 is CASRGRGYTDTQYF. CDR3 bases: TGTGCCAGCAGGGGCAGGGGGTACACAGATACGCAGTATTTT.

A single count supports this clone. The chain couples TRBV5-4 to TRBJ2-2; TRBD2 agrees at 8 bases. This CDR3 comprises 17 residues. The V gene end was trimmed by 4 bases and the J gene end by 1 base; junction bases not matched to a gene: 9. The germline gives CDR1 SGHNT, CDR2 YYREEE (reference sequence). The CDR3 region is CASSPGGGTGNTGELFF. CDR3 in DNA: TGTGCCAGCAGCCCGGGCGGGGGGACGGGGAACACCGGGGAGCTGTTTTTT.

V usage is TRBV7-6 and J usage is TRBJ1-3; TRBD1 agrees at 7 bases. J was trimmed by 4 bases and V by 5 bases; bases with no gene match: 11. This CDR3 has 16 residues. Germline-derived CDR1 and CDR2 are SGHVS and FNYEAQ. This CDR3 reads CASSAQAGGSGNTIYF. The CDR3 DNA reads TGTGCCAGCAGCGCGCAAGCAGGGGGATCAGGAAACACCATATATTTT.

The V gene is TRBV18, the J gene TRBJ2-7; 7 bases agree with TRBD1. J gave up 6 bases and V 5 bases, and 16 bases lay outside the gene matches. The germline V gene encodes CDR1 KGHSH and CDR2 LQKENI. This CDR3 is 16 amino acids long. The CDR3 DNA sequence: TGTGCCAGCTCAACGGCACAGGGGAAGCGGCCCTCCGAGCAGTACTTC. Protein: CASSTAQGKRPSEQYF.

The chain carries TRBV3-1 (or the pseudogene TRBV3-2) and TRBJ2-1, with TRBD2 matching over 7 bases. The V gene's germline CDR1 is LGHDT and CDR2 YNNKEL (reference sequence). This CDR3 contains 15 residues. V lost 5 bases to trimming and J lost 0 bases; unmatched junction nucleotides: 4. The CDR3 DNA is TGTGCCAGCAGCGCATGGGACTACTCCTACAATGAGCAGTTCTTC. Amino acids: CASSAWDYSYNEQFF.

This chain joins TRBV30 and TRBJ1-2, with D tentatively TRBD1 (6 bases). The CDR3 covers 13 residues. V was trimmed by 8 bases and J by 5 bases, leaving 18 bases between them. Germline loops: CDR1 GTSNPN, CDR2 SVGIG (reference sequence). The CDR3 loop is CASQQGGGYGYTF. CDR3 nucleotide sequence: TGTGCCAGCCAACAGGGAGGGGGGTATGGCTACACCTTC.

The chain carries TRBV10-2 and TRBJ2-1; 10 nucleotides align to TRBD2. J gave up 6 bases and V 10 bases, and 6 bases lay outside the gene matches. CDR1 and CDR2 from the germline V gene are WSHSY and SAAADI. CDR3 length equals 13 residues. This chain's CDR3 is CATSGLASNEQFF. The CDR3 nucleotides read TGCGCCACTTCGGGACTAGCGTCCAATGAGCAGTTCTTC.

This chain links TRBV10-1 with TRBJ2-2; D not certain. V gave up 7 bases and J gave up 2 bases, with 8 bases separating them. The CDR3 is 13 amino acids. The germline CDR1 and CDR2 sequences are WNHNN and SYGVQD (reference sequence). In DNA, the CDR3 is TGCGCCAGCATCCGCAGTAACACCGGGGAGCTGTTTTTT. This encodes CASIRSNTGELFF.

The gene calls are TRBV10-3 and TRBJ2-7; D perhaps matches TRBD2 (5 bases). V gave up 5 bases and J gave up 2 bases, with 13 bases separating them. This CDR3 region has 14 residues. CDR1 is ENHRY and CDR2 is SYGVKD in the germline V gene. CDR3 DNA: TGTGCCATCAGTCCCGGGAATGGACCCTACGAGCAGTACTTC. This codes for CAISPGNGPYEQYF.

The J gene is TRBJ1-5, the V gene TRBV6-5, with a tentative D call TRBD1 (5 bases). This CDR3 has 13 amino acids. Germline loops: CDR1 MNHEY, CDR2 SVGAGI. The ends were cut back, 11 bases at V and 3 bases at J, with 14 bases in the middle. For the CDR3, the DNA is TGTGCCGGTAAGGCGGGGACCAATCAGCCCCAGCATTTT. This sequence encodes CAGKAGTNQPQHF.

V and J are TRBV6-5 and TRBJ1-1, with D possibly being TRBD1 (5 bases). V dropped 5 bases and J dropped 6 bases, with 16 bases sitting between them. The CDR3 covers 14 residues. The germline V gene has CDR1 MNHEY and CDR2 SVGAGI. DNA of the CDR3: TGTGCCAGCAGTAGCCAGGGTGGGCCTTCTGAAGCTTTCTTT. Protein product: CASSSQGGPSEAFF.

This clone was recorded once. The chain employs TRBV7-2 and TRBJ2-3; 8 bases map to TRBD2. This CDR3 spans 15 amino acids. V lost 1 base, J lost 4 bases, and 4 bases stayed unmatched. Looked up from germline, CDR1 is SGHTA and CDR2 is FQGNSA. DNA of the CDR3: TGTGCCAGCAGCTTAGTTCTAGCGGGTGCAGATACGCAGTATTTT. It translates to CASSLVLAGADTQYF.

This clone was detected once. The chain employs TRBV13 and TRBJ1-5; D call uncertain. Germline V lookup: CDR1 PRHDT, CDR2 FYEKMQ (reference sequence). The CDR3 has 14 amino acids. Trimming stripped 5 bases from V and 1 base from J, with 9 bases between. In DNA form, the CDR3 reads TGTGCCAGCAGCCGGAGAGAAAGCAATCAGCCCCAGCATTTT. Residues: CASSRRESNQPQHF. Based on the CDR3 plus reference TRBV13 and TRBJ1-5, the full variable domain is AAGVIQSPRHLIKEKRETATLKCYPIPRHDTVYWYQQGPGQDPQFLISFYEKMQSDKGSIPDRFSAQQFSDYHSELNMSSLELGDSALYFCASSRRESNQPQHFGDGTRLSIL.

This chain joins TRBV4-2 and TRBJ2-1; 12 bases are shared with TRBD1. J gave up 7 bases and V 4 bases, and 5 bases lay outside the gene matches. The CDR3 extends over 15 amino acids. Germline loops: CDR1 LGHNA, CDR2 YNFKEQ. CDR3 loop: CASSPGQGAPNEQFF. In nucleotides, the CDR3 is TGTGCCAGCAGCCCGGGACAGGGGGCGCCGAATGAGCAGTTCTTC.